The T cell receptor beta chain described here comes from a study of T cell responses to AZD1222 COVID-19 vaccine. Regarding this clone: Its antigen is unidentified.

Profiled with immunoSEQ multiplex PCR; TCRdb holds only in-frame clones, not every one. Of 200,000 or so clones in the sample, roughly 88% were seen once. Study outcomes and limitations: An increase in Spike-specific TCR breadth and depth was observed after two AZD1222 doses. Nearly half of the spike-specific TCRs reportedly recognize variant regions that carry no mutations. Seropositive at baseline were only six or seven AZD1222 recipients. Among the donors, most were white British and more were female, and clonal diversity was possibly underestimated.

The CDR3 contains 12 residues. V was clipped by 1 base and J by 8 bases, with 9 bases between them. Germline V gene sequence: CDR1 SGHNT, CDR2 YYREEE (reference sequence). This TCR was recovered from an adult in good health. The material was peripheral blood, obtained on day 0 of AZD1222 vaccination. This chain joins TRBV5-4 and TRBJ1-2; D is uncertain. This CDR3 reads CASSLRVEGYTF. The CDR3 bases are TGTGCCAGCAGCTTGCGGGTGGAGGGCTACACCTTC.